This T cell receptor (beta chain) was identified in a study of metastatic and nonmetastatic thyroid tumors. Trimming cost V 2 bases and J 7 bases; bases outside gene matches: 4. The CDR3 has 15 amino acids. Overall study findings and caveats: Significantly greater TCR beta diversity was reportedly found in malignant thyroid tumors than in benign nodules (in blood and tumor).

Per the study methods: In papillary thyroid cancer, a distant-metastasis classifier was built using CDR3 differences across clinicopathological groups. From the PCR reads, TCRdb re-called clones with MiXCR. These V and J calls are TCRdb output, not the study's own analysis. The sample contains about 56,000 clones, 25% to 30% of which appear only once. Until they underwent thyroid surgery, no patient had received any treatment. Concerning this clone itself: As yet, its antigen is unknown.

Specimen: blood. This sequence joins TRBV12-3 or TRBV12-4 and TRBJ2-1, with 11 bases lining up with TRBD2. This TCR derives from a female donor with papillary thyroid cancer or a benign thyroid nodule (not recorded which). Some clones in this sample may be carry-over from other donors' samples. CDR3 coding DNA: TGTGCCAGCAGTTTAAGGCTAGCGGGAGGAAATGAGCAGTTCTTC. This codes for CASSLRLAGGNEQFF.